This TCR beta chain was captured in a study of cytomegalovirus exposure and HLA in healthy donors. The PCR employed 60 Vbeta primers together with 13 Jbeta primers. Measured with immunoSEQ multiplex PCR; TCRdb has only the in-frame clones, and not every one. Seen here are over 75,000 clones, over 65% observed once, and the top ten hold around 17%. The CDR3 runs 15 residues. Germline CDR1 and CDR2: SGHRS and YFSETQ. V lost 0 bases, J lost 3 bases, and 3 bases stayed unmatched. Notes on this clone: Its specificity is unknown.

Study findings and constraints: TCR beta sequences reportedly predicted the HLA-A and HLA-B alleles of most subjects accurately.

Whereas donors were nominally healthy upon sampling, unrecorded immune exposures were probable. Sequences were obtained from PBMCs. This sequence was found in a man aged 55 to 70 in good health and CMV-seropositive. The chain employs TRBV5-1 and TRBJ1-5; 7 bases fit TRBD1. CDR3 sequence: CASSLGGQLNQPQHF. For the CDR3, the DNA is TGCGCCAGCAGCTTGGGGGGACAGCTCAATCAGCCCCAGCATTTT.